Described below is a single T cell receptor (beta chain) sequence and its context. Its antigen is undetermined. A read error may produce the germline difference seen at one junction end. This sample is drawn from a study of brain metastases from non-small cell lung cancer. Germline V gene data show CDR1 as MNHEY and CDR2 as SVGEGT. The CDR3 loop spans 13 amino acids. Some clones are missing from TCRdb's copy, which holds only in-frame ones; the method was immunoSEQ multiplex PCR. This table has approximately 3,300 clones, around 88% appearing once. Points from the study as a whole: Compared with their matched primary tumors, around 60% of brain metastases showed expanded T-cell clones. Brain metastases had lower T-cell infiltration than primary tumors. Metastases had sparse T cells but largely shared repertoires with primaries.

The origin of this receptor is a donor older than 35 with non-small cell lung cancer. Sequenced: primary lung tumor tissue. The chain links TRBV6-2 or TRBV6-3 to TRBJ2-1; D is unresolved. In DNA form, the CDR3 reads TGTACCAGCAGTTACAAAGGGTTCAATGAGCAGTTCTTC. It specifies CTSSYKGFNEQFF.